The 10 T cell receptor beta chains listed next were all sequenced from one sample in a study of siplizumab effects on memory and regulatory T cells (dated by TCRdb to the late 2010s). Preparation of the library involved the immunoSEQ multiplex PCR assay. Held by TCRdb, this immuneACCESS table contains in-frame sequences only and omits some clones. Under half of the omission traces to an unresolved V gene where checked; the cause of the rest is unknown. This sample holds more than 45,000 clones; 80% to 95% were observed only once. Of the sample, 30% to 40% falls within the top ten clones. Input material: CD8+ T cells sorted from blood. Receptors were obtained from a human donor in good health.

V gene TRBV5-1 combines with J gene TRBJ2-2; tentative D call: TRBD2 (6 bases). Looked up from germline, CDR1 is SGHRS and CDR2 is YFSETQ. Trimming stripped 0 bases from V and 4 bases from J, with 13 bases between. The CDR3 loop spans 16 amino acids. The DNA of the CDR3 is TGCGCCAGCAGCTTGGTTGTGGGAGCGGGCACCGGGGAGCTGTTTTTT. It translates to CASSLVVGAGTGELFF. Combining the CDR3 with reference TRBV5-1 and TRBJ2-2 gives the whole variable domain KAGVTQTPRYLIKTRGQQVTLSCSPISGHRSVSWYQQTPGQGLQFLFEYFSETQRNKGNFPGRFSGRQFSNSRSEMNVSTLELGDSALYLCASSLVVGAGTGELFFGEGSRLTVL.

The V gene is TRBV28, the J gene TRBJ2-7, with D perhaps TRBD1 (5 bases). V lost 4 bases, J lost 3 bases, and 10 bases lay in between. The CDR3 is 13 amino acids. CDR1 and CDR2 (germline): MDHEN, SYDVKM. The CDR3 spells CASSSRVNYEQYF. CDR3 nucleotides: TGTGCCAGCAGTTCCAGGGTGAACTACGAGCAGTACTTC. The variable domain in full, completed from reference TRBV28 and TRBJ2-7, reads DVKVTQSSRYLVKRTGEKVFLECVQDMDHENMFWYRQDPGLGLRLIYFSYDVKMKEKGDIPEGYSVSREKKERFSLILESASTNQTSMYLCASSSRVNYEQYFGPGTRLTVT.

The V and J genes are TRBV7-6 and TRBJ1-2, with a possible D match to TRBD1 (5 bases). Between the trimmed V and J ends, which lost 2 bases and 7 bases, there was a span of 23 bases. The CDR3 covers 17 residues. CDR1 is SGHVS, CDR2 FNYEAQ, per germline. The CDR3 loop is CASSLLRGSHLLGGYTF. The DNA of the CDR3 is TGTGCCAGCAGCTTACTTCGGGGGTCCCACCTCCTAGGTGGCTACACCTTC.

The rearrangement joins TRBV6-5 to TRBJ2-1, with 7 bases identical to TRBD2. This CDR3 comprises 13 residues. Germline V gene lookup returns CDR1 MNHEY and CDR2 SVGAGI. The ends lost 2 bases at V and 5 bases at J; junction bases unmatched: 0. This CDR3 is CASSYGGDNEQFF. CDR3 DNA: TGTGCCAGCAGTTACGGGGGGGACAATGAGCAGTTCTTC.

The chain carries TRBV9 and TRBJ2-7, with D possibly matching TRBD2 (6 bases). Germline CDR1 is SGDLS and CDR2 is YYNGEE. V shed 4 bases and J shed 2 bases, with 10 bases lying between them. The CDR3 is 13 amino acids. The CDR3 coding sequence is TGTGCCAGCAGCCCTAGGGAGGCCTACGAGCAGTACTTC. Residues: CASSPREAYEQYF. Full variable domain (rest looked up from reference TRBV9 and TRBJ2-7): DSGVTQTPKHLITATGQRVTLRCSPRSGDLSVYWYQQSLDQGLQFLIQYYNGEERAKGNILERFSAQQFPDLHSELNLSSLELGDSALYFCASSPREAYEQYFGPGTRLTVT.

This chain connects TRBV4-2 to TRBJ2-7; 8 nucleotides align to TRBD1. CDR1 and CDR2 from the germline V gene are LGHNA and YNFKEQ. This CDR3 has 14 residues. Trimming removed 5 bases from V and 5 bases from J; junction bases left unmatched: 8. The chain's CDR3 is CASSLDRVSHEQYF. CDR3 nucleotides: TGTGCCAGCAGCTTGGACAGGGTGAGCCACGAGCAGTACTTC.

The rearrangement uses TRBV23-1 and TRBJ2-7; weak D call: TRBD2 (5 bases). TRBV23-1 is an open reading frame whose function is uncertain. V was cut by 7 bases and J by 7 bases, with 20 bases left in between. CDR3 size: 14 residues. CDR3 in DNA: TGCGCCAGCACCCCCGCGTCAGTATGGAGGGAGCAGTACTTC. Protein product: CASTPASVWREQYF.

V is TRBV27 and J is TRBJ2-5; D is possibly TRBD1 (5 bases). The CDR3 extends over 14 amino acids. Deletions cut 11 bases from V and 5 bases from J, with 21 bases between. Per germline, CDR1 MNHEY and CDR2 SMNVEV (reference sequence). CDR3 coding DNA: TGTGCCTATAAAAGGAAGGGGTTTGTCGAGACCCAGTACTTC. Translated, it gives CAYKRKGFVETQYF.

The genes are TRBV12-5 and TRBJ1-1; D is perhaps TRBD1 (6 bases). Germline V gives CDR1 LGHNT, CDR2 FRNRAP. Trimming stripped 6 bases from V and 7 bases from J, with 18 bases between. The CDR3 runs to 14 residues. CDR3 DNA sequence: TGTGCTAGTGGCTTGACAGGTTTGAGGAATGAAGCTTTCTTT. The encoded protein is CASGLTGLRNEAFF.

The chain has TRBV6-5 and TRBJ2-1, with D possibly TRBD2 on 5 matching bases. V lost 5 bases to trimming and J lost 0 bases, with 11 bases between them. The germline V gene has CDR1 MNHEY and CDR2 SVGAGI. The length of the CDR3 is 15 residues. CDR3 sequence: CASSPMGSSYNEQFF. CDR3 sequence (DNA): TGTGCCAGCAGTCCTATGGGGAGCTCCTACAATGAGCAGTTCTTC.